This TCR beta chain was sequenced during a study of cytomegalovirus exposure and HLA in healthy donors. Looking at the study overall: The same platform was used for the approximately 120 validation repertoires as for the 666 first-cohort repertoires, as reported in a later analysis.

Germline trimming cut 5 bases from V and 2 bases from J; bases unmatched to any gene: 8. The CDR3 consists of 17 residues. Germline CDR1 and CDR2: SGHTA and FQGNSA. Comments on this clone: What it recognizes is unknown.

Study-level results: In vitro confirmation showed a few CMV-associated chains to be CMV antigen specific. Clusters of TCRs from the first cohort tended to co-occur in the roughly 120 validation repertoires (as a later analysis found).

The donors were in the 120-subject validation cohort, distinct from the approximately 730-subject first cohort. Repertoires were generated with immunoSEQ multiplex PCR, while TCRdb's copy carries only in-frame clones and drops some. In the table there are some 45,000 clones, 80% to 95% of which are singletons. Sequenced input: PBMCs. The rearrangement uses TRBV7-2 and TRBJ2-4; TRBD2 aligns across 11 bases. The clonotype originates from a man younger than 35 in good health and CMV-seronegative. The DNA for the CDR3 is TGTGCCAGCAGCGTTCCGGGACTAGCGGTGTCCAAAAACATTCAGTACTTC. Translation gives CASSVPGLAVSKNIQYF.